Detailed here is one TCR beta chain. Its antigen is not known. It was with random hexamers that roughly 0.45 to 1 ug RNA was reverse transcribed. Amplification of TCR beta CDR3 across 54 Vbeta and 13 Jbeta was performed with immunoSEQ multiplex PCR. TCRdb reanalysed the immunoSEQ multiplex PCR reads using MiXCR and keeps one entry per CDR3 protein. Of around 170,000 distinct CDR3 sequences listed, 95% are singletons. The sample originates from a study of CD8 T cells in Susac syndrome. Study-wide results and limits: Individuals included in the TCR sequencing and HLA analysis were acknowledged by the study to be relatively few in number. Expansion of Susac CD8+ clones peaked in TEMRA cells and in active patients.

High-throughput TCR beta sequencing covered peripheral CD8+ and CD4+ T cells. Sequenced input: CD8+ T cells from PBMCs. This clonotype originated in a human donor with Susac syndrome.

CDR3 in DNA: TGTGCCAGCAGCTCAAACAGGGGCGATATCACCGGGGAGCTGTTTTTT. This gives the protein CASSSNRGDITGELFF. The chain employs TRBV7-9 and TRBJ2-2, with 7 bases aligning to TRBD1. V gave up 4 bases and J gave up 4 bases; unmatched junction bases: 9. The CDR3 covers 16 residues. Germline V gives CDR1 SEHNR, CDR2 FQNEAQ (reference sequence).